These 13 T cell receptor beta chains originate from one sample sequenced in a study of human T cells and chemical hapten exposure. Documented time point: healthy volunteer bleed at 2 weeks. Unfractionated whole blood yielded total RNA. TCRdb re-analysed the RACE reads in MiXCR, keeping a single row per CDR3 protein. This table holds around 130,000 distinct CDR3 sequences, more than 7.5% found once. Sequences were obtained from whole blood. These receptor sequences come from a male donor in good health. Some clones in this sample may be carry-over from other donors' samples.

The chain recombines TRBV7-7 with TRBJ2-1, with 9 bases identical to TRBD2. V lost 1 base to trimming and J lost 4 bases; unmatched junction nucleotides: 14. The CDR3 is 19 amino acids. CDR1 SSHAT and CDR2 FNYEAQ come from the germline V gene (reference sequence). The CDR3 DNA reads as TGTGCCAGCAGCTTAGGAGTCTCTAAGCGGGGGGCCGCATACAATGAGCAGTTCTTC. It is translated as CASSLGVSKRGAAYNEQFF. Full variable domain (remainder filled in from reference TRBV7-7 and TRBJ2-1): GAGVSQSPRYKVTKRGQDVTLRCDPISSHATLYWYQQALGQGPEFLTYFNYEAQPDKSGLPSDRFSAERPEGSISTLTIQRTEQRDSAMYRCASSLGVSKRGAAYNEQFFGPGTRLTVL.

This chain joins TRBV4-2 and TRBJ2-7, with 7 positions matching TRBD1. The CDR3 has 16 residues. V was clipped by 2 bases and J by 4 bases; unmatched bases: 11. CDR1 LGHNA and CDR2 YNFKEQ come from the germline V gene. CDR3 sequence (DNA): TGTGCCAGCAGCCAAATCGGTGTGACAGGGCGGTACGAGCAGTACTTC. This codes for CASSQIGVTGRYEQYF.

The chain uses TRBV12-3 or TRBV12-4 and TRBJ2-1, with D hard to call. V lost 5 bases and J 8 bases, leaving 13 bases between the germline ends. This CDR3 is built from 13 residues. Written as DNA, the CDR3 is TGTGCCAGCAGTATCCGCCCCGCGGATGAGCAGTTCTTC. Translating it yields CASSIRPADEQFF.

This clonotype was found many times. CDR3 protein: CASRRLAGQETQYF. CDR3 nucleotides: TGTGCCAGCAGAAGACTAGCGGGGCAAGAGACCCAGTACTTC. This chain joins TRBV6-5 and TRBJ2-5; 11 positions match TRBD2. The CDR3 has 14 residues. The junction had 2 bases not matched to a gene; V was cut back by 6 bases and J by 2 bases. The germline gives CDR1 MNHEY, CDR2 SVGAGI.

This clonotype was detected ten times or more. This CDR3 is CASSHLSGGGRNEQFF. CDR3 nucleotides: TGTGCCAGCAGCCATCTCAGCGGGGGGGGCCGCAATGAGCAGTTCTTC. This chain connects TRBV3-1 to TRBJ2-1, with 10 bases aligning to TRBD2. The germline V gene encodes CDR1 LGHDT and CDR2 YNNKEL (reference sequence). The CDR3 length is 16 residues. V lost 3 bases and J lost 6; bases outside the gene matches: 8.

At least ten counts were recorded for this clonotype. V usage is TRBV21-1 and J usage is TRBJ1-3; the table's TRBD1 call for D was not verified on the DNA. TRBV21-1 is a pseudogene segment. This CDR3 comprises 15 residues. The chain's CDR3 is CASSKETVTEDTIYF. The CDR3 DNA reads as TGTGCCAGCAGCAAAGAGACAGTCACAGAAGACACCATATATTTT.

On this clonotype: One end of the junction varies from germline; a read error may be responsible. The rearrangement joins TRBV19 to TRBJ1-5; no reliable D call. The CDR3 contains 12 residues. The germline CDR1 and CDR2 sequences are LNHDA and SQIVND (reference sequence). CDR3 DNA sequence: TGTGCCAGTAGTATTAATCATCAGCACCAGCATTTT. Translated, it gives CASSINHQHQHF.

This clonotype was found a few times. This sequence joins TRBV20-1 and TRBJ2-1; D is perhaps TRBD1 or TRBD2 (5 bases each). This CDR3 spans 17 amino acids. V shed 3 bases and J shed 8 bases, with 26 bases lying between them. The germline V gene has CDR1 DFQATT and CDR2 SNEGSKA (reference sequence). The CDR3 DNA is TGCAGTGCTAGTCGACCCGTCGTGGGACCCGCGGGCTATGAGCAGTTCTTC. Protein: CSASRPVVGPAGYEQFF.

Concerning this clonotype itself: This may stem from a read error, because a much larger clone lies one nucleotide away. V is TRBV5-4 and J is TRBJ2-4; D is uncertain. Trimming cost V 1 base and J 1 base, with 6 bases left between them. In germline, CDR1 is SGHNT, CDR2 YYREEE (reference sequence). This CDR3 is 14 amino acids long. CDR3 DNA sequence: TGTGCCAGCAGCTTGACGTGGGCCAAAAACATTCAGTACTTC. This gives the protein CASSLTWAKNIQYF.

The chain links TRBV19 to TRBJ2-2; maybe TRBD1 (5 bases). Germline V gene data show CDR1 as LNHDA and CDR2 as SQIVND (reference sequence). V was pared by 7 bases and J by 1 base, with 19 bases between. This CDR3 spans 17 amino acids. CDR3 protein: CASTIGSRGGNTGELFF. Here the CDR3 DNA reads TGTGCCAGTACGATCGGGTCAAGGGGCGGGAACACCGGGGAGCTGTTTTTT.

This chain uses TRBV12-3 or TRBV12-4 with TRBJ2-5; 7 positions agree with TRBD1. The CDR3 runs 17 residues. The ends lost 1 base at V and 1 base at J; junction bases unmatched: 9. CDR3 protein: CASSLGDTGTAQETQYF. The CDR3, as DNA: TGTGCCAGCAGTTTAGGGGACACCGGGACAGCCCAAGAGACCCAGTACTTC.

This clonotype was picked up a small number of times. J is TRBJ2-1 and V is TRBV20-1; D perhaps matches TRBD2 (5 bases). Per the germline V gene, CDR1 is DFQATT and CDR2 is SNEGSKA (reference sequence). V shed 2 bases and J shed 9 bases, with 8 bases lying between them. The CDR3 has 11 residues. The CDR3 spells CSARTEGEQFF. Written as DNA, the CDR3 is TGCAGTGCTAGAACTGAGGGTGAGCAGTTCTTC.

The chain carries TRBV28 and TRBJ2-5; D call uncertain. Per germline, CDR1 MDHEN and CDR2 SYDVKM. This CDR3 spans 12 amino acids. V lost 1 base and J lost 3, with 3 bases in between. CDR3 residues: CASSLYKETQYF. Written as DNA, the CDR3 is TGTGCCAGCAGTTTATACAAAGAGACCCAGTACTTC.